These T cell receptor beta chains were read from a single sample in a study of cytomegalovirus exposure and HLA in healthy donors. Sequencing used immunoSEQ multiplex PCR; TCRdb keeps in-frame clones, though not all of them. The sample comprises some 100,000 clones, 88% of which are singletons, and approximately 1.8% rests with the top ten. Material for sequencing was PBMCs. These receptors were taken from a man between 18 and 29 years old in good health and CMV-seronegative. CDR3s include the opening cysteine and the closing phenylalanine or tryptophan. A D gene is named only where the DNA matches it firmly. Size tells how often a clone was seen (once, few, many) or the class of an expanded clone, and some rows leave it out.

cdr3_aa: CASTEQGLGYGYTF
cdr3_nt: TGTGCCAGCACCGAACAGGGTTTGGGCTATGGCTACACCTTC
d_call: NA
j_call: TRBJ1-2
v_call: TRBV28
clone_size: NA

cdr3_aa: CASRFPTGGKLYGYTF
cdr3_nt: TGTGCCAGCAGATTCCCGACAGGGGGTAAGCTCTATGGCTACACCTTC
d_call: TRBD1
j_call: TRBJ1-2
v_call: TRBV28
clone_size: NA

cdr3_aa: CASSRDSQETQYF
cdr3_nt: TGCGCCAGCAGCCGGGACAGCCAAGAGACCCAGTACTTC
d_call: TRBD1
j_call: TRBJ2-5
v_call: TRBV10-1
clone_size: NA

cdr3_aa: CASSPSGDRGTDTQYF
cdr3_nt: TGTGCCAGCAGCCCTTCAGGAGACAGGGGCACAGATACGCAGTATTTT
d_call: TRBD1
j_call: TRBJ2-3
v_call: TRBV11-3
clone_size: NA

cdr3_aa: CASSGGALRNTIYF
cdr3_nt: TGTGCCAGCAGCGGGGGGGCGCTTAGAAACACCATATATTTT
d_call: NA
j_call: TRBJ1-3
v_call: TRBV5-6
clone_size: few

cdr3_aa: CASSLFSGPGETEAFF
cdr3_nt: TGTGCCAGCAGCTTGTTTTCGGGCCCCGGGGAGACTGAAGCTTTCTTT
d_call: NA
j_call: TRBJ1-1
v_call: TRBV5-4
clone_size: NA

cdr3_aa: CASSSVSILANTYNEQFF
cdr3_nt: TGCGCCAGCAGCTCAGTTTCCATTCTAGCGAACACTTACAATGAGCAGTTCTTC
d_call: NA
j_call: TRBJ2-1
v_call: TRBV5-1
clone_size: NA

cdr3_aa: CASSEVLTGSSEKLFF
cdr3_nt: TGTGCCAGCAGTGAAGTACTGACAGGATCGAGTGAAAAACTGTTTTTT
d_call: NA
j_call: TRBJ1-4
v_call: TRBV6-1
clone_size: NA

cdr3_aa: CSVARGGNNEQFF
cdr3_nt: TGCAGCGTAGCTCGCGGGGGGAACAATGAGCAGTTCTTC
d_call: TRBD2
j_call: TRBJ2-1
v_call: TRBV29-1
clone_size: NA

cdr3_aa: CASSPDSKETQYF
cdr3_nt: TGTGCCAGCAGTCCTGACAGCAAAGAGACCCAGTACTTC
d_call: NA
j_call: TRBJ2-5
v_call: TRBV7-2
clone_size: NA

cdr3_aa: CASSENRGRGTEAFF
cdr3_nt: TGTGCCAGCAGTGAGAACAGGGGGCGGGGCACTGAAGCTTTCTTT
d_call: TRBD1
j_call: TRBJ1-1
v_call: TRBV28
clone_size: NA

cdr3_aa: CASIGGEYTEAFF
cdr3_nt: TGTGCCAGCATAGGGGGCGAGTACACTGAAGCTTTCTTT
d_call: TRBD1
j_call: TRBJ1-1
v_call: TRBV11-3
clone_size: few

cdr3_aa: CASSETAGDEETQYF
cdr3_nt: TGTGCCAGTAGCGAGACGGCAGGGGACGAAGAGACCCAGTACTTC
d_call: NA
j_call: TRBJ2-5
v_call: TRBV19
clone_size: NA

cdr3_aa: CASSEIEAANNEQFF
cdr3_nt: TGTGCCAGCAGTGAAATTGAAGCGGCAAACAATGAGCAGTTCTTC
d_call: NA
j_call: TRBJ2-1
v_call: TRBV2
clone_size: NA

cdr3_aa: CASNLDRDNTGELFF
cdr3_nt: TGTGCCAGTAATCTCGACAGGGACAACACCGGGGAGCTGTTTTTT
d_call: TRBD1
j_call: TRBJ2-2
v_call: TRBV19
clone_size: NA

cdr3_aa: CASSLAGSRNTEAFF
cdr3_nt: TGTGCCAGCAGCTTGGCCGGGAGTAGAAACACTGAAGCTTTCTTT
d_call: NA
j_call: TRBJ1-1
v_call: TRBV5-6
clone_size: NA

cdr3_aa: CSVAFDRDTEAFF
cdr3_nt: TGCAGCGTTGCGTTTGACAGGGACACTGAAGCTTTCTTT
d_call: TRBD1
j_call: TRBJ1-1
v_call: TRBV29-1
clone_size: NA

cdr3_aa: CASRGYPPGLRDQPQHF
cdr3_nt: TGTGCCAGCAGGGGTTACCCCCCGGGACTCCGTGATCAGCCCCAGCATTTT
d_call: NA
j_call: TRBJ1-5
v_call: TRBV2
clone_size: NA

cdr3_aa: CSVGGQGANEKLFF
cdr3_nt: TGCAGCGTTGGGGGCCAAGGGGCTAATGAAAAACTGTTTTTT
d_call: NA
j_call: TRBJ1-4
v_call: TRBV29-1
clone_size: NA

cdr3_aa: CASSLAWQSDTQYF
cdr3_nt: TGTGCCAGCAGCTTAGCGTGGCAATCAGATACGCAGTATTTT
d_call: NA
j_call: TRBJ2-3
v_call: TRBV7-8
clone_size: NA

cdr3_aa: CASSQEYASGIYNEQFF
cdr3_nt: TGCGCCAGCAGCCAAGAGTACGCTAGCGGGATCTACAATGAGCAGTTCTTC
d_call: TRBD2
j_call: TRBJ2-1
v_call: TRBV4-3
clone_size: NA

cdr3_aa: CASSTGQGSSGKNTEAFF
cdr3_nt: TGTGCCAGCAGCACGGGACAGGGGAGTTCGGGGAAGAATACTGAAGCTTTCTTT
d_call: TRBD1
j_call: TRBJ1-1
v_call: TRBV9
clone_size: NA

cdr3_aa: CASSLRVRERGGLTDTQYF
cdr3_nt: TGTGCCAGCAGTTTAAGGGTACGGGAGCGGGGGGGCCTGACAGATACGCAGTATTTT
d_call: TRBD2
j_call: TRBJ2-3
v_call: TRBV27
clone_size: NA

cdr3_aa: CAWSVTSYEQYF
cdr3_nt: TGTGCCTGGAGTGTTACTAGCTACGAGCAGTACTTC
d_call: NA
j_call: TRBJ2-7
v_call: TRBV30
clone_size: NA

cdr3_aa: CAWSSTGGAADTQYF
cdr3_nt: TGTGCCTGGAGTTCGACAGGGGGCGCGGCAGATACGCAGTATTTT
d_call: TRBD1
j_call: TRBJ2-3
v_call: TRBV30
clone_size: NA

cdr3_aa: CASGSKKDRSGVGEKLFF
cdr3_nt: TGTGCTAGTGGTTCGAAGAAAGACAGGTCCGGGGTTGGTGAAAAACTGTTTTTT
d_call: NA
j_call: TRBJ1-4
v_call: TRBV12-5
clone_size: NA

cdr3_aa: CASSNPTSAGEQFF
cdr3_nt: TGCGCCAGCAGCAATCCTACTAGCGCGGGTGAGCAGTTCTTC
d_call: TRBD2
j_call: TRBJ2-1
v_call: TRBV4-1
clone_size: NA

cdr3_aa: CASSTPPFGYTF
cdr3_nt: TGTGCCAGCAGTACACCCCCTTTTGGCTACACCTTC
d_call: NA
j_call: TRBJ1-2
v_call: TRBV27
clone_size: many

cdr3_aa: CASSVGLAGRYNEQFF
cdr3_nt: TGTGCCAGCAGCGTAGGACTAGCGGGGCGCTACAATGAGCAGTTCTTC
d_call: TRBD2
j_call: TRBJ2-1
v_call: TRBV6-4
clone_size: NA

cdr3_aa: CASSLGLAGADTQYF
cdr3_nt: TGTGCCAGCAGCTTGGGACTAGCGGGAGCTGATACGCAGTATTTT
d_call: TRBD2
j_call: TRBJ2-3
v_call: TRBV14
clone_size: NA

cdr3_aa: CASSRDFSTDTQYF
cdr3_nt: TGTGCCAGCAGTCGGGACTTTAGCACAGATACGCAGTATTTT
d_call: NA
j_call: TRBJ2-3
v_call: TRBV27
clone_size: NA

cdr3_aa: CASSPPNRGPGTLNNEQFF
cdr3_nt: TGTGCCAGCTCACCACCAAACCGCGGTCCGGGGACATTAAACAATGAGCAGTTCTTC
d_call: NA
j_call: TRBJ2-1
v_call: TRBV18
clone_size: NA

cdr3_aa: CASSLVGTGNNSPLHF
cdr3_nt: TGTGCCAGCAGCTTAGTTGGGACAGGGAACAATTCACCCCTCCACTTT
d_call: TRBD1
j_call: TRBJ1-6
v_call: TRBV7-2
clone_size: NA

cdr3_aa: CASSLPQDRFGNTIYF
cdr3_nt: TGTGCCAGCAGCTTGCCCCAGGACAGGTTTGGAAACACCATATATTTT
d_call: TRBD1
j_call: TRBJ1-3
v_call: TRBV5-5
clone_size: NA

cdr3_aa: CASSPGLGGTKNIQYF
cdr3_nt: TGCGCCAGCAGCCCCGGACTAGGAGGTACCAAAAACATTCAGTACTTC
d_call: TRBD2
j_call: TRBJ2-4
v_call: TRBV5-1
clone_size: NA

cdr3_aa: CASSFRTSGSRFYNEQFF
cdr3_nt: TGTGCCAGCTCCTTTAGGACTAGCGGGAGCCGATTCTACAATGAGCAGTTCTTC
d_call: TRBD2
j_call: TRBJ2-1
v_call: TRBV18
clone_size: few

cdr3_aa: CASSLQLAENNEQFF
cdr3_nt: TGCGCCAGCAGCTTGCAACTAGCGGAAAACAATGAGCAGTTCTTC
d_call: TRBD2
j_call: TRBJ2-1
v_call: TRBV5-1
clone_size: NA

cdr3_aa: CASSVTGREQYF
cdr3_nt: TGTGCCAGCAGTGTGACAGGGCGCGAGCAGTACTTC
d_call: TRBD1
j_call: TRBJ2-7
v_call: TRBV28
clone_size: NA

cdr3_aa: CASSQSRGLGNTIYF
cdr3_nt: TGTGCCAGCAGCCAGTCCCGCGGGCTCGGAAACACCATATATTTT
d_call: NA
j_call: TRBJ1-3
v_call: TRBV5-4
clone_size: NA

cdr3_aa: CASSHLGARNTEAFF
cdr3_nt: TGTGCCAGCAGCCATTTAGGGGCGCGGAACACTGAAGCTTTCTTT
d_call: NA
j_call: TRBJ1-1
v_call: TRBV14
clone_size: once

cdr3_aa: CASSLGTGTYNEQFF
cdr3_nt: TGTGCCAGCAGTTTAGGGACAGGGACCTACAATGAGCAGTTCTTC
d_call: TRBD1
j_call: TRBJ2-1
v_call: TRBV28
clone_size: NA

cdr3_aa: CASSTVGNNEQFF
cdr3_nt: TGTGCCAGCAGTACGGTCGGGAACAATGAGCAGTTCTTC
d_call: NA
j_call: TRBJ2-1
v_call: TRBV6-5
clone_size: NA

cdr3_aa: CASSELAGRRQPQHF
cdr3_nt: TGCGCCAGCAGTGAGCTTGCAGGGCGACGTCAGCCCCAGCATTTT
d_call: NA
j_call: TRBJ1-5
v_call: TRBV10-1
clone_size: NA

cdr3_aa: CASSQGTMNTEAFF
cdr3_nt: TGCGCCAGCAGCCAAGGGACAATGAACACTGAAGCTTTCTTT
d_call: NA
j_call: TRBJ1-1
v_call: TRBV4-3
clone_size: NA

cdr3_aa: CASRTLGTKANYGYTF
cdr3_nt: TGTGCCAGCAGAACACTCGGGACAAAAGCTAACTATGGCTACACCTTC
d_call: NA
j_call: TRBJ1-2
v_call: TRBV27
clone_size: NA